A selection of T cell receptor beta chains follows, all from one sample in a study of blood T cell repertoires in COVID-19. Method: immunoSEQ multiplex PCR; TCRdb's copy keeps in-frame clones and lacks some. There are about 97,000 clones in the sample; 78% occur only once, and 9.8% lies in the top ten. Sequenced: peripheral blood. These receptors came from a man aged 55 to 70 with active or convalescent COVID-19. CDR3s include the opening cysteine and the closing phenylalanine or tryptophan. Each record gives: clone size, J gene, D gene, V gene, CDR3 protein, CDR3 DNA. The D gene is left open where the match is weak. Clone size is shown for a subset of rows, as once, few, many or a class of expanded clone.

abundance: .; j_gene: TRBJ1-2; d_gene: .; v_gene: TRBV6-4; CDR3aa: CASRPGGSGYGYTF; CDR3nt: TGTGCCAGCAGACCTGGGGGCAGCGGCTATGGCTACACCTTC
abundance: once; j_gene: TRBJ2-2; d_gene: TRBD2; v_gene: TRBV11-3; CDR3aa: CASSFGGSKTGELFF; CDR3nt: TGTGCCAGCAGCTTCGGCGGGAGCAAGACCGGGGAGCTGTTTTTT
abundance: .; j_gene: TRBJ1-4; d_gene: TRBD1; v_gene: TRBV6-5; CDR3aa: CASSFDRGREKLFF; CDR3nt: TGTGCCAGCAGTTTCGACAGGGGGCGTGAAAAACTGTTTTTT
abundance: .; j_gene: TRBJ1-5; d_gene: TRBD1; v_gene: TRBV28; CDR3aa: CASTTDRSNQPQHF; CDR3nt: TGTGCCAGCACCACGGACAGGAGTAATCAGCCCCAGCATTTT
abundance: once; j_gene: TRBJ2-1; d_gene: TRBD2; v_gene: TRBV27; CDR3aa: CASTLAGSSYNEQFF; CDR3nt: TGTGCCAGCACCTTAGCGGGATCCTCCTACAATGAGCAGTTCTTC
abundance: once; j_gene: TRBJ1-1; d_gene: .; v_gene: TRBV6-2/TRBV6-3; CDR3aa: CASSSRVLGTEAFF; CDR3nt: TGTGCCAGCAGTTCCAGGGTTTTGGGCACTGAAGCTTTCTTT
abundance: .; j_gene: TRBJ2-7; d_gene: .; v_gene: TRBV10-1; CDR3aa: CASSEKPTDRRGEQYF; CDR3nt: TGCGCCAGCAGTGAGAAGCCCACGGACAGGAGGGGCGAGCAGTACTTC
abundance: few; j_gene: TRBJ1-1; d_gene: .; v_gene: TRBV11-2; CDR3aa: CASSAYSGVNTEAFF; CDR3nt: TGTGCCAGCAGCGCCTACTCAGGGGTAAACACTGAAGCTTTCTTT
abundance: .; j_gene: TRBJ2-5; d_gene: TRBD2; v_gene: TRBV4-1; CDR3aa: CASSQPSGGGETQYF; CDR3nt: TGCGCCAGCAGCCAACCGAGCGGGGGGGGAGAGACCCAGTACTTC
abundance: .; j_gene: TRBJ2-1; d_gene: TRBD1; v_gene: TRBV20-1; CDR3aa: CSASVPGQSYNEQFF; CDR3nt: TGCAGTGCTAGTGTTCCGGGACAGTCCTACAATGAGCAGTTCTTC
abundance: once; j_gene: TRBJ1-2; d_gene: TRBD1; v_gene: TRBV2; CDR3aa: CASTQARQGPYGYTF; CDR3nt: TGTGCCAGCACACAGGCTCGACAGGGCCCCTATGGCTACACCTTC
abundance: .; j_gene: TRBJ1-3; d_gene: TRBD1; v_gene: TRBV2; CDR3aa: CASSPRQGTGNTIYF; CDR3nt: TGTGCCAGCAGTCCCAGACAGGGCACTGGAAACACCATATATTTT
abundance: .; j_gene: TRBJ2-2; d_gene: .; v_gene: TRBV27; CDR3aa: CASNGGITGELFF; CDR3nt: TGTGCCAGCAACGGGGGTATCACCGGGGAGCTGTTTTTT
abundance: .; j_gene: TRBJ1-1; d_gene: TRBD1; v_gene: TRBV5-6; CDR3aa: CASSFSGQGAGTEAFF; CDR3nt: TGTGCCAGCAGCTTTTCGGGACAGGGGGCGGGCACTGAAGCTTTCTTT
abundance: .; j_gene: TRBJ1-6; d_gene: .; v_gene: TRBV10-3; CDR3aa: CAISEAGLGSPLHF; CDR3nt: TGTGCCATCAGTGAGGCTGGACTGGGTTCACCCCTCCACTTT
abundance: .; j_gene: TRBJ1-1; d_gene: .; v_gene: TRBV7-6; CDR3aa: CASSATAGEAFF; CDR3nt: TGTGCCAGCAGCGCAACGGCAGGGGAAGCTTTCTTT
abundance: .; j_gene: TRBJ2-7; d_gene: TRBD2; v_gene: TRBV4-1; CDR3aa: CASSQGRTSGYEQYF; CDR3nt: TGCGCCAGCAGCCAAGGGAGGACTAGCGGCTACGAGCAGTACTTC
abundance: few; j_gene: TRBJ2-2; d_gene: TRBD2; v_gene: TRBV2; CDR3aa: CASRGGSTGTGELFF; CDR3nt: TGTGCCAGCAGGGGCGGGAGCACGGGCACCGGGGAGCTGTTTTTT
abundance: .; j_gene: TRBJ2-3; d_gene: .; v_gene: TRBV3-1/TRBV3-2; CDR3aa: CASSHNRADTQYF; CDR3nt: TGTGCCAGCAGCCACAACAGGGCAGATACGCAGTATTTT
abundance: .; j_gene: TRBJ1-2; d_gene: .; v_gene: TRBV5-6; CDR3aa: CASSLGRGGGYTF; CDR3nt: TGTGCCAGCAGCTTGGGCAGGGGTGGGGGCTACACCTTC
abundance: few; j_gene: TRBJ2-5; d_gene: .; v_gene: TRBV9; CDR3aa: CASSVVGRARETQYF; CDR3nt: TGTGCCAGCAGCGTAGTTGGCAGGGCGAGGGAGACCCAGTACTTC
abundance: few; j_gene: TRBJ1-2; d_gene: .; v_gene: TRBV28; CDR3aa: CASSSPGQAYGYTF; CDR3nt: TGTGCCAGCAGTTCCCCGGGACAAGCGTATGGCTACACCTTC
abundance: .; j_gene: TRBJ2-1; d_gene: TRBD2; v_gene: TRBV10-3; CDR3aa: CAISARSGREGNEQFF; CDR3nt: TGTGCCATCAGTGCTCGTAGCGGGAGGGAGGGCAATGAGCAGTTCTTC
abundance: .; j_gene: TRBJ2-2; d_gene: TRBD1; v_gene: TRBV4-1; CDR3aa: CASSQPGQGAVGELFF; CDR3nt: TGCGCCAGCAGCCAGCCGGGACAGGGGGCAGTCGGGGAGCTGTTTTTT
abundance: .; j_gene: TRBJ2-5; d_gene: TRBD2; v_gene: TRBV5-1; CDR3aa: CASSLDGTSGGETQYF; CDR3nt: TGCGCCAGCAGCTTGGATGGGACTAGCGGGGGAGAGACCCAGTACTTC
abundance: once; j_gene: TRBJ1-1; d_gene: .; v_gene: TRBV5-4; CDR3aa: CASSLNREGAFF; CDR3nt: TGTGCCAGCAGCCTCAACAGGGAAGGAGCTTTCTTT
abundance: .; j_gene: TRBJ2-2; d_gene: .; v_gene: TRBV7-2; CDR3aa: CASSFGAAGELFF; CDR3nt: TGTGCCAGCAGCTTTGGGGCGGCCGGGGAGCTGTTTTTT
abundance: .; j_gene: TRBJ2-1; d_gene: .; v_gene: TRBV7-3; CDR3aa: CASSLAGNPYNEQFF; CDR3nt: TGTGCCAGCAGCTTAGCGGGAAACCCCTACAATGAGCAGTTCTTC
abundance: once; j_gene: TRBJ1-1; d_gene: .; v_gene: TRBV5-1; CDR3aa: CASSLDRAGRKAFF; CDR3nt: TGCGCCAGCAGCTTGGATAGGGCAGGGCGCAAAGCTTTCTTT
abundance: .; j_gene: TRBJ2-2; d_gene: .; v_gene: TRBV23-1; CDR3aa: CASSHGTRRTGELFF; CDR3nt: TGCGCCAGCTCCCACGGGACTCGACGGACCGGGGAGCTGTTTTTT
abundance: .; j_gene: TRBJ2-7; d_gene: .; v_gene: TRBV28; CDR3aa: CASSLLREPYEQYF; CDR3nt: TGTGCCAGCAGTCTGTTACGGGAGCCCTACGAGCAGTACTTC
abundance: .; j_gene: TRBJ2-4; d_gene: .; v_gene: TRBV9; CDR3aa: CASSRPDSPSLAKNIQYF; CDR3nt: TGTGCCAGCAGCCGTCCGGACAGCCCAAGCCTAGCCAAAAACATTCAGTACTTC
abundance: .; j_gene: TRBJ1-4; d_gene: .; v_gene: TRBV3-1/TRBV3-2; CDR3aa: CASSQVWSTTNEKLFF; CDR3nt: TGTGCCAGCAGCCAAGTTTGGAGCACAACTAATGAAAAACTGTTTTTT
abundance: few; j_gene: TRBJ2-3; d_gene: TRBD2; v_gene: TRBV19; CDR3aa: CASSSGSKSGRIFTDTQYF; CDR3nt: TGTGCCAGTAGTTCAGGGTCGAAAAGCGGGAGGATTTTCACAGATACGCAGTATTTT
abundance: once; j_gene: TRBJ1-1; d_gene: .; v_gene: TRBV27; CDR3aa: CASSLWSSTEAFF; CDR3nt: TGTGCCAGCAGTTTATGGTCCAGCACTGAAGCTTTCTTT
abundance: .; j_gene: TRBJ2-1; d_gene: .; v_gene: TRBV5-5; CDR3aa: CASSSTSHNEQFF; CDR3nt: TGTGCCAGCAGCTCGACTAGTCACAATGAGCAGTTCTTC
abundance: many; j_gene: TRBJ1-1; d_gene: .; v_gene: TRBV5-4; CDR3aa: CASSTEGARAEAFF; CDR3nt: TGTGCCAGCAGCACGGAAGGGGCACGGGCTGAAGCTTTCTTT
abundance: .; j_gene: TRBJ2-5; d_gene: TRBD1; v_gene: TRBV19; CDR3aa: CASSIRGTVQETQYF; CDR3nt: TGTGCCAGTAGTATTCGAGGGACAGTACAAGAGACCCAGTACTTC
abundance: .; j_gene: TRBJ1-3; d_gene: TRBD1; v_gene: TRBV6-1; CDR3aa: CASTQGVRGNTIYF; CDR3nt: TGTGCCAGCACCCAGGGGGTCCGTGGAAACACCATATATTTT
abundance: .; j_gene: TRBJ2-1; d_gene: TRBD2; v_gene: TRBV10-1; CDR3aa: CASSVREGLGNEQFF; CDR3nt: TGCGCCAGCAGTGTGCGGGAGGGCCTGGGCAATGAGCAGTTCTTC
abundance: few; j_gene: TRBJ2-1; d_gene: TRBD2; v_gene: TRBV10-1; CDR3aa: CASSEYPAGEGNEQFF; CDR3nt: TGCGCCAGCAGTGAGTACCCCGCGGGGGAGGGCAATGAGCAGTTCTTC
abundance: .; j_gene: TRBJ2-5; d_gene: TRBD2; v_gene: TRBV27; CDR3aa: CASSLRAGVNNKETQYF; CDR3nt: TGTGCCAGCAGTTTACGGGCGGGGGTTAATAACAAAGAGACCCAGTACTTC
abundance: once; j_gene: TRBJ1-1; d_gene: .; v_gene: TRBV28; CDR3aa: CASREQGNTEAFF; CDR3nt: TGTGCCAGCAGGGAACAGGGGAACACTGAAGCTTTCTTT
abundance: .; j_gene: TRBJ1-5; d_gene: TRBD1; v_gene: TRBV19; CDR3aa: CASTDLRQGRDQPQHF; CDR3nt: TGTGCCAGTACCGACTTAAGACAGGGGCGGGATCAGCCCCAGCATTTT
abundance: .; j_gene: TRBJ2-1; d_gene: TRBD2; v_gene: TRBV4-2; CDR3aa: CASSQGGLTLREQFF; CDR3nt: TGTGCCAGCAGCCAAGGGGGACTAACCCTCAGGGAGCAGTTCTTC
abundance: .; j_gene: TRBJ2-1; d_gene: TRBD2; v_gene: TRBV30; CDR3aa: CAWNEAGLPINEQFF; CDR3nt: TGTGCCTGGAACGAGGCGGGACTACCCATCAATGAGCAGTTCTTC
abundance: .; j_gene: TRBJ2-3; d_gene: TRBD2; v_gene: TRBV4-1; CDR3aa: CASSQDSRSGAPNTQYF; CDR3nt: TGCGCCAGCAGCCAAGATAGTCGTAGCGGGGCCCCAAATACGCAGTATTTT
abundance: .; j_gene: TRBJ1-2; d_gene: TRBD1; v_gene: TRBV5-4; CDR3aa: CASSKQGIPFGGYTF; CDR3nt: TGTGCCAGCAGCAAACAGGGGATCCCCTTCGGTGGCTACACCTTC
abundance: few; j_gene: TRBJ2-1; d_gene: .; v_gene: TRBV20-1; CDR3aa: CSARGGVEQFF; CDR3nt: TGCAGTGCTAGAGGAGGAGTCGAGCAGTTCTTC
abundance: .; j_gene: TRBJ2-7; d_gene: .; v_gene: TRBV28; CDR3aa: CASSQTPFSYEQYF; CDR3nt: TGTGCCAGCAGCCAGACACCTTTCTCCTACGAGCAGTACTTC
abundance: .; j_gene: TRBJ2-7; d_gene: .; v_gene: TRBV19; CDR3aa: CASSLPHRVPYEQYF; CDR3nt: TGTGCCAGTAGTCTCCCCCACAGGGTACCCTACGAGCAGTACTTC
abundance: .; j_gene: TRBJ2-1; d_gene: TRBD1; v_gene: TRBV2; CDR3aa: CASSDIRGPDGNEQFF; CDR3nt: TGTGCCAGCAGTGACATCAGGGGGCCAGATGGTAATGAGCAGTTCTTC
abundance: .; j_gene: TRBJ1-2; d_gene: .; v_gene: TRBV28; CDR3aa: CASSSTPYGYTF; CDR3nt: TGTGCCAGCAGTTCTACCCCATATGGCTACACCTTC
abundance: .; j_gene: TRBJ2-1; d_gene: TRBD2; v_gene: TRBV5-1; CDR3aa: CASTRGTSGRRNEQFF; CDR3nt: TGCGCCAGCACCAGGGGGACTAGCGGGAGGAGGAATGAGCAGTTCTTC